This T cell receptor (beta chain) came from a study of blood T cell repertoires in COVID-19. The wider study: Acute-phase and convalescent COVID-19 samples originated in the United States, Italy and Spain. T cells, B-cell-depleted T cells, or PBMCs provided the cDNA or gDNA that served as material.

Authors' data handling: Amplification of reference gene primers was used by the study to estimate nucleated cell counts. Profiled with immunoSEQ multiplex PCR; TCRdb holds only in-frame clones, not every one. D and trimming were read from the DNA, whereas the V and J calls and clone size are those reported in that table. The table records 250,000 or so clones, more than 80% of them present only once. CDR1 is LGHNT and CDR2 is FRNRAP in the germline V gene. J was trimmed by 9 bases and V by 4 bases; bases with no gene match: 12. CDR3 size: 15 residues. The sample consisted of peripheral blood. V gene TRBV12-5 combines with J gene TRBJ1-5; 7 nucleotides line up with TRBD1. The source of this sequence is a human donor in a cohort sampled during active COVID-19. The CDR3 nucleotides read TGTGCTAGTGGTTCGGGACAGAGTAAGGGGTTGCCCCAGCATTTT. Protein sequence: CASGSGQSKGLPQHF.